This T cell receptor (beta chain) comes out of a study of T cells after yellow fever vaccination. Study overall: The SMART-Seq v4 Ultra Low Input method served to prepare the low-cell-number fractions. Study findings and constraints: FACS-sorted repertoires could harbor abundant contaminating bulk-population clonotypes.

Making TCR cDNA involved 5'RACE template switching, which added UMIs and a universal primer site. TCRdb re-called the 5' RACE reads through MiXCR, storing one row per CDR3 protein. The table has hundreds of thousands of distinct CDR3 sequences, roughly 14% seen once; the top ten hold around 15%. On this clonotype: Its specificity is unknown.

The CDR3 covers 14 residues. V lost 3 bases, J lost 2 bases, and 3 bases stayed unmatched. Germline V gene lookup returns CDR1 DFQATT and CDR2 SNEGSKA (reference sequence). This receptor was obtained from a man between 25 and 39 years old who received the YFV17D yellow fever vaccine. The starting material was PBMCs, obtained on the day of the yellow fever booster vaccination. The V and J genes are TRBV20-1 and TRBJ1-5, with TRBD1 matching over 8 bases. CDR3 amino acids: CSARDRVRNQPQHF. The CDR3 nucleotides are TGCAGTGCTAGGGACAGGGTTCGCAATCAGCCCCAGCATTTT.